These T cell receptor beta chains were read from a single sample in a study of cytomegalovirus exposure and HLA in healthy donors. Assay: immunoSEQ multiplex PCR; the TCRdb copy retains only in-frame clones and omits some. The sample has fewer than 200,000 clones; 75% to 95% are singletons. Material for sequencing was PBMCs. Source of these receptors: a woman aged 18-35 years in good health and CMV-seropositive. Both conserved end residues are part of each CDR3. The order of the fields is V gene, D gene, clone size, J gene, CDR3 DNA, CDR3 protein. The D gene is left open where the match is weak. Clone size is shown for a subset of rows, as once, few, many or a class of expanded clone.

TRBV28	.	.	TRBJ2-3	TGTGCCAGCAGTTTACCAAAACTTCCAGATACGCAGTATTTT	CASSLPKLPDTQYF
TRBV30	.	once	TRBJ1-3	TGTGCCTGGAGTCGAACAGGGTTCTCTGGAAACACCATATATTTT	CAWSRTGFSGNTIYF
TRBV9	.	.	TRBJ2-2	TGTGCCAGCAGCGTAGCTCGGAGTTCCCCGAACACCGGGGAGCTGTTTTTT	CASSVARSSPNTGELFF
TRBV4-1	.	.	TRBJ2-4	TGCGCCAGCAGCCTGGGCGCTAGCCGGTACTTC	CASSLGASRYF
TRBV27	.	.	TRBJ1-4	TGTGCCAGCAGTAGACAGAATGAAAAACTGTTTTTT	CASSRQNEKLFF
TRBV28	TRBD1	.	TRBJ1-5	TGTGCCAGCACCACGGGGGAGACAGGGGGGTGGGTAAGCAATCAGCCCCAGCATTTT	CASTTGETGGWVSNQPQHF
TRBV18	TRBD1	few	TRBJ1-5	TGTGCCAGCTCACCGGGACAGGGAGCTCAGCCCCAGCATTTT	CASSPGQGAQPQHF
TRBV7-9	TRBD2	.	TRBJ2-3	TGTGCCAGCAGCCGTGGACTAGCGGGGATCACAGATACGCAGTATTTT	CASSRGLAGITDTQYF
TRBV19	.	few	TRBJ2-7	TGTGCCAGTAGTGGGGCAAAAGCCTACGAGCAGTACTTC	CASSGAKAYEQYF
TRBV18	.	.	TRBJ2-7	TGTGCCAGCTCAGCAGGACAGCTCCCCTCCTACGAGCAGTACTTC	CASSAGQLPSYEQYF
TRBV28	TRBD2	.	TRBJ2-1	TGTGCCAGCACCCTAAGGGTCCGGCTAGCGGGAGACAATGAGCAGTTCTTC	CASTLRVRLAGDNEQFF
TRBV18	.	few	TRBJ2-2	TGTGCCAGCTCACCACCGATTCGGGGGGAGCTGTTTTTT	CASSPPIRGELFF